This entry describes one T cell receptor beta chain. These data belong to a study of blood T cell repertoires in COVID-19. The wider study: T cells, B-cell-depleted T cells, or PBMCs provided the cDNA or gDNA that served as material.

V lost 4 bases and J lost 0; bases outside the gene matches: 7. The CDR3 length is 17 residues. Germline V gene sequence: CDR1 MDHEN, CDR2 SYDVKM. Participants had their cohort set by participant-reported clinical history. Recovered status in Cohort 3 required two negative PCRs, clearance, or symptom resolution. Per the authors' pipeline: Amplification from reference gene primers served as the basis for estimated nucleated cell counts. The repertoire was sequenced with immunoSEQ multiplex PCR; TCRdb's copy has only in-frame clones and lacks some. For V, J and clone size, that table is used; D and trimming come from the DNA. Of 130,000 to 150,000 clones in the sample, 80% to 90% are singletons; the top ten hold around 11%.

This clonotype was obtained from a man in his sixties who had recovered from COVID-19. Sequencing used PBMCs or T cells enriched from blood (not recorded which). The V gene is TRBV28, the J gene TRBJ2-1; 9 bases are a match to TRBD2. This CDR3 reads CASSSQTSGLSYNEQFF. The CDR3 coding sequence is TGTGCCAGCAGTTCCCAGACTAGCGGCCTCTCCTACAATGAGCAGTTCTTC.